This T cell receptor beta chain was observed in a study of shared clonotypes between healthy human individuals. This table comes from immunoSEQ multiplex PCR, and its TCRdb copy is limited to in-frame clones, with some not included. The sample holds under 1,100,000 clones, roughly 74% seen once. Germline assignment: CDR1 MDHEN and CDR2 SYDVKM. Losses at the gene ends were 6 bases for V and 5 bases for J; bases not matched to a gene: 9. The CDR3 spans 15 residues. Sequenced input: memory CD4+ T cells from PBMCs. The subset denotes: CD45RA-negative fraction. The genes are TRBV28 and TRBJ2-5; 10 bases line up with TRBD1. This sequence originates from a young man in good health. Some clones in this sample may be carry-over from other donors' samples. CDR3 region: CASRTGTGAGETQYF. The CDR3 bases are TGTGCCAGCAGAACCGGGACAGGGGCGGGGGAGACCCAGTACTTC.